These 12 T cell receptor beta chains share one sample of origin, sequenced in a study of blood T cells in healthy people across ages. The second PCR ran roughly 6 to 11 cycles with a sample-barcoded 5' primer and J-beta primers. MiXCR, run by TCRdb on the 5' RACE reads, gives a single entry per CDR3 protein. Of approximately 900,000 distinct CDR3 sequences in the sample, 25% to 35% are singletons; the top ten hold about 9.4%. Another study also made use of these data, one on T cells of mothers and their children.

The specimen sequenced was blood. The receptors originated from a middle-aged woman in good health.

This clonotype occurred many times. The chain has TRBV29-1 and TRBJ2-7; the D is unclear. From germline, CDR1 is SQVTM and CDR2 ANQGSEA. Trimming removed 7 bases from V and 1 base from J, with 11 bases in between. The CDR3 is 12 amino acids. The DNA of the CDR3 is TGCAGCGGATTAACTGAGTCCTACGAGCAGTACTTC. This translates into CSGLTESYEQYF.

CDR3 in amino acids: CSASDTGNTGELFF. The CDR3 region has the DNA TGCAGTGCTAGTGATACAGGGAACACCGGGGAGCTGTTTTTT. The genes are TRBV20-1 and TRBJ2-2; D may be TRBD1 (5 bases). The CDR3 is 14 amino acids. V shed 3 bases and J shed 1 base, with 9 bases lying between them. Per germline, CDR1 DFQATT and CDR2 SNEGSKA (reference sequence).

This clonotype was counted many times. V and J are TRBV11-2 and TRBJ2-7, with TRBD1 identical over 7 bases. Germline CDR1 is SGHAT and CDR2 is FQNNGV. CDR3 length equals 15 residues. Trimming took 5 bases from V and 3 from J; bases not matched to a gene: 10. The DNA for the CDR3 is TGTGCCAGCAGCGGAGGAGGACAGGCGTTCTACGAGCAGTACTTC. It yields the protein CASSGGGQAFYEQYF.

This sequence joins TRBV30 and TRBJ2-1; no clear D. The CDR3 runs 10 residues. CDR1 GTSNPN and CDR2 SVGIG come from the germline V gene (reference sequence). V was trimmed by 2 bases and J by 7 bases, leaving 3 bases between them. CDR3 sequence: CAWSSNEQFF. As DNA, the CDR3 is TGTGCCTGGAGTTCTAATGAGCAGTTCTTC. Using reference TRBV30 and TRBJ2-1 for the parts outside the CDR3, the full variable domain is SQTIHQWPATLVQPVGSPLSLECTVEGTSNPNLYWYRQAAGRGLQLLFYSVGIGQISSEVPQNLSASRPQDRQFILSSKKLLLSDSGFYLCAWSSNEQFFGPGTRLTVL.

The V call is TRBV7-2, the J call TRBJ2-1; the D is unclear. This CDR3 region has 12 residues. V was pared by 5 bases and J by 9 bases, with 11 bases between. Germline lookup yields CDR1 SGHTA and CDR2 FQGNSA. CDR3 amino acids: CASSEVLGEQFF. CDR3 nucleotides: TGTGCCAGCAGCGAGGTCCTCGGTGAGCAGTTCTTC.

The J gene is TRBJ2-7, the V gene TRBV29-1; D unclear. Germline V gene sequence: CDR1 SQVTM, CDR2 ANQGSEA. Trimming shortened V by 7 bases and J by 7 bases, and 17 bases separated the two germline ends. The CDR3 totals 12 residues. The chain's CDR3 is CSGREGPKEQYF. The CDR3 DNA reads TGCAGCGGAAGGGAAGGGCCGAAGGAGCAGTACTTC.

The sample holds many counts of this clonotype. In DNA form, the CDR3 reads TGTGCCAGCAGTTTAAGTCCGAACTATGGCTACACCTTC. This codes for CASSLSPNYGYTF. This chain links TRBV27 with TRBJ1-2; D is undetermined. The V end lost 2 bases, the J end lost 2 bases, and 6 bases lay between the germline ends. This CDR3 contains 13 residues. CDR1 is MNHEY, CDR2 SMNVEV, per germline (reference sequence).

At least ten counts were recorded for this clonotype. The chain carries TRBV6-6 and TRBJ2-5; D is undetermined. V was pared by 6 bases and J by 5 bases, with 13 bases between. The CDR3 extends over 13 amino acids. Germline V CDR1 and CDR2: MNHNY, SVGAGI (reference sequence). This CDR3 is CASSDPVMETQYF. CDR3 nucleotide sequence: TGTGCCAGCAGCGACCCTGTGATGGAGACCCAGTACTTC.

This clonotype showed up many times. Germline and junction disagree at one end, which may indicate a read error. J is TRBJ2-7 and V is TRBV6-1; D unclear. This CDR3 is 12 amino acids long. Germline CDR1 is MNHNS and CDR2 is SASEGT. Here the CDR3 reads CASSELGYEQYF. The CDR3, as DNA: TGCGCCAGCAGTGAGTTGGGGTACGAGCAGTACTTC.

This clonotype has just one count. This clone may be a read error of a much larger clone one base away. V usage is TRBV9 and J usage is TRBJ1-2; D gene unclear. CDR1 is SGDLS and CDR2 is YYNGEE in the germline V gene. The CDR3 has 15 residues. CDR3 DNA: TGTACCAGCAGCCGGATCGATGTGGCGAACTATGGCTACACCTTC. This sequence encodes CTSSRIDVANYGYTF.

The chain is built from TRBV12-3 or TRBV12-4 and TRBJ1-6, with 10 bases fitting TRBD1. The length of the CDR3 is 15 residues. Trimming removed 6 bases from V and 7 bases from J; junction bases left unmatched: 6. CDR3 sequence: CASRSRQGANSPLHF. The CDR3 DNA reads TGTGCCAGCAGGTCCCGACAGGGGGCGAATTCACCCCTCCACTTT.

This clonotype was seen only a few times. This rearrangement joins TRBV24-1 to TRBJ2-3; TRBD1 might be the D (5 bases). The CDR3 spans 15 residues. Trimming took 2 bases from V and 2 from J, leaving 10 bases between them. The germline V gene has CDR1 KGHDR and CDR2 SFDVKD. CDR3 loop: CATSDWGTSTDTQYF. As DNA, the CDR3 is TGTGCCACCAGTGATTGGGGCACTTCCACAGATACGCAGTATTTT.